One sample yielded the 14 T cell receptor beta chains listed below, sequenced in a study of control samples from healthy donors and cancer patients. Sequencing used immunoSEQ multiplex PCR; TCRdb keeps in-frame clones, though not all of them. The repertoire holds about 26,000 clones, with approximately 85% as singletons. Sequenced sample: PBMCs. Every receptor here comes from a woman aged 60 to 75 with head and neck cancer.

The gene calls are TRBV5-8 and TRBJ1-1, with 10 bases fitting TRBD1. The CDR3 is made up of 15 amino acids. After removal of 2 bases from V and 6 bases from J, the junction contained 7 bases not matched to a gene. Germline V gives CDR1 SGHTS, CDR2 YDEGEE. CDR3 loop: CASSFPAGTGAEAFF. CDR3 nucleotide sequence: TGTGCCAGCAGCTTCCCCGCCGGGACAGGGGCTGAAGCTTTCTTT.

The rearrangement uses TRBV29-1 and TRBJ1-1, with D possibly TRBD1 on 5 matching bases. The ends were cut back, 7 bases at V and 0 bases at J, with 12 bases in the middle. This CDR3 is built from 13 residues. Germline CDR1 SQVTM, CDR2 ANQGSEA. Written as DNA, the CDR3 is TGCAGCGGGGGAGACAGAGTGAACACTGAAGCTTTCTTT. Amino acids: CSGGDRVNTEAFF. Complete variable domain (other parts from reference TRBV29-1 and TRBJ1-1): SAVISQKPSRDICQRGTSLTIQCQVDSQVTMMFWYRQQPGQSLTLIATANQGSEATYESGFVIDKFPISRPNLTFSTLTVSNMSPEDSSIYLCSGGDRVNTEAFFGQGTRLTVV.

This clone was detected only once. The V gene is TRBV6-5, the J gene TRBJ1-2, with TRBD1 matching over 10 bases. The trim removed 0 bases at V and 8 bases at J, leaving 6 bases unmatched. The germline V gene has CDR1 MNHEY and CDR2 SVGAGI. The CDR3 spans 15 residues. The CDR3 DNA reads as TGTGCCAGCAGTTACTCGGGACAGGGGAGGAGAGGCTACACCTTC. This encodes CASSYSGQGRRGYTF.

V gene TRBV4-3 combines with J gene TRBJ2-5, with D possibly TRBD2 on 7 matching bases. Deletions cut 1 base from V and 5 bases from J, with 14 bases between. Germline-derived CDR1 and CDR2 are LGHNA and YSLEER. The CDR3 has 15 residues. In DNA form, the CDR3 reads TGCGCCAGCAGCCAAGTTAATGGGGGGGCGGAGACCCAGTACTTC. Translated, it gives CASSQVNGGAETQYF.

DNA of the CDR3: TGTGCCAGCAGCCTGGGACAGGCCTATGGCTACACCTTC. Translated, it gives CASSLGQAYGYTF. The V and J genes are TRBV11-3 and TRBJ1-2; TRBD1 agrees at 8 bases. Germline V gene lookup returns CDR1 SGHNT and CDR2 YENEEA. V lost 5 bases, J lost 4 bases, and 3 bases stayed unmatched. CDR3 size: 13 residues.

The chain combines TRBV3-1 (or the pseudogene TRBV3-2) with TRBJ1-3; possible D gene TRBD1, 5 bases. Germline V lookup: CDR1 LGHDT, CDR2 YNNKEL (reference sequence). V dropped 4 bases and J dropped 0 bases, with 10 bases sitting between them. The CDR3 is made up of 15 amino acids. The CDR3 DNA is TGTGCCAGCAGCCTATCAGGGTTCTCTGGAAACACCATATATTTT. Its protein product is CASSLSGFSGNTIYF.

In this sample, this clone turned up once. The chain has TRBV7-3 and TRBJ2-1, with TRBD1 matching 9 bases. Germline CDR1 and CDR2: SGHTA and FQGTGA. This CDR3 comprises 14 residues. Germline trimming cut 8 bases from V and 8 bases from J; bases unmatched to any gene: 10. The CDR3 region is CASPAGQGVYEQFF. The CDR3 region has the DNA TGTGCCAGCCCGGCGGGACAGGGAGTCTATGAGCAGTTCTTC.

The CDR3 nucleotides read TGTGCCAGCGGGGGGGCTAGCGGGAGGCAAGAGACCCAGTACTTC. Translated: CASGGASGRQETQYF. This rearrangement joins TRBV2 to TRBJ2-5; 11 positions match TRBD2. The CDR3 totals 15 residues. Germline V gene lookup returns CDR1 SNHLY and CDR2 FYNNEI. V lost 8 bases, J lost 2 bases, and 7 bases stayed unmatched.

The chain has TRBV3-1 (or the pseudogene TRBV3-2) and TRBJ1-3; 7 positions match TRBD1. The V gene end was trimmed by 0 bases and the J gene end by 6 bases; junction bases not matched to a gene: 8. Germline loops: CDR1 LGHDT, CDR2 YNNKEL (reference sequence). The CDR3 contains 16 residues. CDR3 in amino acids: CASSQDSTGAENTIYF. Here the CDR3 DNA reads TGTGCCAGCAGCCAAGATTCTACAGGGGCTGAAAACACCATATATTTT.

The sample holds one count of this clone. The chain is built from TRBV6-1 and TRBJ2-2; 7 nucleotides align to TRBD2. Trimming cost V 4 bases and J 5 bases; bases outside gene matches: 10. The germline gives CDR1 MNHNS, CDR2 SASEGT. The CDR3 has 16 residues. The CDR3: CASSAALALVTGELFF. The CDR3 coding sequence is TGTGCCAGCAGTGCCGCACTAGCGCTCGTTACCGGGGAGCTGTTTTTT.

This chain links TRBV6-5 with TRBJ1-2; D perhaps matches TRBD1 (5 bases). The germline V gene has CDR1 MNHEY and CDR2 SVGAGI. The V gene lost 6 bases and the J gene lost 8 bases, with 13 bases spanning the gap. The CDR3 is 12 residues long. The CDR3 sequence is CASSDSRWGYTF. CDR3 in DNA: TGTGCCAGCAGCGACAGCCGTTGGGGCTACACCTTC.

The chain has TRBV3-1 (or the pseudogene TRBV3-2) and TRBJ2-5; 11 positions agree with TRBD2. The CDR3 is 18 residues long. The germline V gene has CDR1 LGHDT and CDR2 YNNKEL (reference sequence). The J segment lost 5 bases and the V segment lost 2 bases, leaving 13 bases of the junction unmatched. The CDR3 nucleotides are TGTGCCAGCAGCCAACCCCCTGGGACTAGCGGTAGAGGGGAGACCCAGTACTTC. This sequence encodes CASSQPPGTSGRGETQYF.

V and J are TRBV9 and TRBJ1-1; D is perhaps TRBD1 (5 bases). The CDR3 extends over 14 amino acids. V lost 0 bases and J lost 4, with 10 bases in between. Germline V gene data show CDR1 as SGDLS and CDR2 as YYNGEE. The CDR3 loop is CASSVGVQGTEAFF. The CDR3 DNA follows: TGTGCCAGCAGCGTAGGGGTCCAGGGCACTGAAGCTTTCTTT.

The chain uses TRBV5-1 and TRBJ2-5; no clear D. The V and J ends lost 2 bases and 2 bases respectively, with 1 base between them. The CDR3 runs 11 residues. Germline values: CDR1 SGHRS, CDR2 YFSETQ. The CDR3 DNA follows: TGCGCCAGCAGCTTTCAAGAGACCCAGTACTTC. As protein: CASSFQETQYF.